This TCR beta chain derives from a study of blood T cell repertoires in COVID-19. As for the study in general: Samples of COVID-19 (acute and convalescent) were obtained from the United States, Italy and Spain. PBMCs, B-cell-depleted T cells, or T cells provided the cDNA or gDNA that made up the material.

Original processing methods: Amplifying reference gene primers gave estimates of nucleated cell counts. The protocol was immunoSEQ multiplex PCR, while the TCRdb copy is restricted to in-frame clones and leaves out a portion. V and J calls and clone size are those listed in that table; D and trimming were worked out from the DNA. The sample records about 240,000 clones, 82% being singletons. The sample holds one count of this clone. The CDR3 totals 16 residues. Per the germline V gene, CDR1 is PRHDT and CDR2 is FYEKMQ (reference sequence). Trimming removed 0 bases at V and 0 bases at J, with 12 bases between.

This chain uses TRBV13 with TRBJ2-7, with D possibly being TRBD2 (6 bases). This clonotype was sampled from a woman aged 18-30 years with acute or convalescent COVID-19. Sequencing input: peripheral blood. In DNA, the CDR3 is TGTGCCAGCAGCTTAGGCCCTGGGGGGAGCTCCTACGAGCAGTACTTC. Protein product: CASSLGPGGSSYEQYF.